The rows below give T cell receptor beta chains drawn from one sample of a study of regulatory T cells in long-lasting Graves disease. TCRdb reprocessed the multiplex PCR reads via MiXCR and lists one record per CDR3 protein. This sample carries approximately 490,000 distinct CDR3 sequences, around 16% of them seen once, and the ten largest clones take over 9%. The same data also contributed to another study, on T cells in Graves' hyperthyroidism and ophthalmopathy.

The input for sequencing was peripheral blood mononuclear cells (PBMCs), taken at new diagnosis, from a patient treated with antithyroid drugs. The source is a man aged 35-49 years with Graves disease. CDR3s leave out the opening cysteine and the closing phenylalanine or tryptophan.

v_gene	j_gene	CDR3aa
TRBV30	TRBJ2-5	AWSPGTAGKTQY
TRBV7-9	TRBJ1-1	ASSSDGMITEAF
TRBV5-1	TRBJ1-2	ASSSDGNYGYT
TRBV20-1	TRBJ2-1	SARDFRLAGLSEQF
TRBV20-1	TRBJ2-1	SAEREPAQNNEQF
TRBV20-1	TRBJ2-7	SAKGLDIGYEQY
TRBV20-1	TRBJ2-3	SARWGSSTDTQY
TRBV29-1	TRBJ2-5	SVEGIGQGS
TRBV2	TRBJ1-1	ASSVRTGNTEAF
TRBV27	TRBJ2-1	ASTAQGALPF
TRBV27	TRBJ1-5	ASKAGNQPQH
TRBV7-9	TRBJ2-3	ASSGGTSATDTQY
TRBV28	TRBJ2-2	ASSWRRPNTGELF
TRBV2	TRBJ1-5	ASSGQGSSNQPQH
TRBV7-9	TRBJ2-7	ASSPTFSGYEQY
TRBV25-1	TRBJ2-3	ASSEFRDTDTQY
TRBV7-9	TRBJ2-1	ASSSTRDSGNYNEQF
TRBV28	TRBJ2-7	ASSLRGLEQY
TRBV9	TRBJ2-7	ASSVGLAGPLGEQY
TRBV5-1	TRBJ2-4	ASSLHRNAGNIQY
TRBV9	TRBJ2-5	ASSVGTEETQY
TRBV5-1	TRBJ2-1	ASSRNIAGGDNEQF